A selection of T cell receptor beta chains follows, all from one sample in a study of resident and recirculating memory T cells in vitiligo. The method was immunoSEQ multiplex PCR; TCRdb's version includes in-frame clones alone and lacks a portion of them. The sample has fewer than 80,000 clones, approximately 91% seen once. The sample comprised blood. The receptors originated from a male donor with vitiligo. CDR3s include the opening cysteine and the closing phenylalanine or tryptophan. The order of the fields is clone size, V gene, J gene, D gene, CDR3 DNA, CDR3 protein. A D gene is named only where the DNA matches it firmly. Expanded clones are given a class, and other clones once, few, many or no size at all.

clone_size: -
v_call: TRBV19
j_call: TRBJ2-1
d_call: TRBD1
cdr3_nt: TGTGCCAGTAGTCTCCGGGACAGTGTGTACAATGAGCAGTTCTTC
cdr3_aa: CASSLRDSVYNEQFF

clone_size: -
v_call: TRBV6-1
j_call: TRBJ2-1
d_call: TRBD2
cdr3_nt: TGTGCCAGCAGTGGCGGACTAGCTGAGGAGTTCTTC
cdr3_aa: CASSGGLAEEFF

clone_size: -
v_call: TRBV7-9
j_call: TRBJ1-1
d_call: TRBD1
cdr3_nt: TGTGCCAGCAGGGGGGACAGAAACACTGAAGCTTTCTTT
cdr3_aa: CASRGDRNTEAFF

clone_size: once
v_call: TRBV5-6
j_call: TRBJ1-1
d_call: -
cdr3_nt: TGTGCCAGCAGCTTGGCCGCGGGGGCGAGGACTGAAGCTTTCTTT
cdr3_aa: CASSLAAGARTEAFF

clone_size: -
v_call: TRBV6-1
j_call: TRBJ1-1
d_call: -
cdr3_nt: TGTGCCAGCAGTATTACAGGTGGCCCTGAAGCTTTCTTT
cdr3_aa: CASSITGGPEAFF

clone_size: -
v_call: TRBV4-1
j_call: TRBJ2-2
d_call: -
cdr3_nt: TGCGCCAGCAGCCAACCGACAGGCGCCGGGGAGCTGTTTTTT
cdr3_aa: CASSQPTGAGELFF

clone_size: -
v_call: TRBV7-3
j_call: TRBJ2-1
d_call: TRBD2
cdr3_nt: TGTGCCAGCAGCTCCACGGGGGGGCAGGGTGAGCAGTTCTTC
cdr3_aa: CASSSTGGQGEQFF

clone_size: -
v_call: TRBV4-2
j_call: TRBJ1-5
d_call: -
cdr3_nt: TGTGCCAGCAGTTACCCAGGGGTCTCTCAGCCCCAGCATTTT
cdr3_aa: CASSYPGVSQPQHF

clone_size: once
v_call: TRBV4-1
j_call: TRBJ2-5
d_call: TRBD1
cdr3_nt: TGCGCCAGCAGCCCTCCGGGGACAGGGCTGGAGACCCAGTACTTC
cdr3_aa: CASSPPGTGLETQYF

clone_size: -
v_call: TRBV2
j_call: TRBJ1-1
d_call: TRBD1
cdr3_nt: TGTGCCAGCATGAAGGGACAGGGGGCTACTGAAGCTTTCTTT
cdr3_aa: CASMKGQGATEAFF

clone_size: -
v_call: TRBV7-9
j_call: TRBJ2-2
d_call: TRBD2
cdr3_nt: TGTGCCAGCAGCCCCGTTTCTAACGGACTAGCGGGGCGCACCGGGGAGCTGTTTTTT
cdr3_aa: CASSPVSNGLAGRTGELFF

clone_size: -
v_call: TRBV7-9
j_call: TRBJ1-2
d_call: TRBD1
cdr3_nt: TGTGCCAGCAGCTTAGGTGCAGGGGGCGGTAATGGTGGCTACACCTTC
cdr3_aa: CASSLGAGGGNGGYTF